A selection of T cell receptor beta chains follows, all from one sample in a study of blood T cell repertoires in COVID-19. The repertoire was sequenced with immunoSEQ multiplex PCR; TCRdb's copy has only in-frame clones and lacks some. The sample shows around 95,000 clones, approximately 80% of them seen only once. Input material: peripheral blood. The source is a man in his 70s with active or convalescent COVID-19. The CDR3 runs from the conserved cysteine through the conserved F or W. A D gene is named only where the DNA matches it firmly. Part of the rows lack a size; the others show once, few, many or a class for expanded clones.

TRBD1	TRBV11-2	-	TRBJ2-7	CASSFGQGYYEQYF	TGTGCCAGCAGCTTTGGACAGGGCTACTACGAGCAGTACTTC
TRBD1	TRBV6-6	few	TRBJ2-7	CASSPFGQGGYEQYF	TGTGCCAGCAGCCCATTCGGACAGGGAGGCTACGAGCAGTACTTC
-	TRBV6-2/TRBV6-3	-	TRBJ2-7	CASSTSYGEQYF	TGTGCCAGCAGTACTAGTTATGGCGAGCAGTACTTC
TRBD1	TRBV9	-	TRBJ1-1	CASSASVSHRDRNTEAFF	TGTGCCAGCAGCGCGTCCGTATCTCACCGGGACAGGAACACTGAAGCTTTCTTT
TRBD2	TRBV30	-	TRBJ2-1	CAATSGYEQFF	TGTGCCGCGACTAGCGGCTATGAGCAGTTCTTC
-	TRBV19	-	TRBJ1-5	CASSIPLAGQPQHF	TGTGCCAGTAGTATCCCCCTAGCGGGACAGCCCCAGCATTTT
TRBD2	TRBV2	-	TRBJ2-3	CARALASTDTQYF	TGTGCCAGAGCACTAGCGTCCACAGATACGCAGTATTTT
TRBD1	TRBV30	-	TRBJ1-1	CAWSVQGYSAFF	TGTGCCTGGAGTGTACAGGGGTATTCAGCTTTCTTT
TRBD1	TRBV6-5	-	TRBJ1-2	CASSYSTGLRRGYTF	TGTGCCAGCAGTTACTCGACAGGGCTTCGGCGTGGCTACACCTTC
-	TRBV5-4	-	TRBJ2-5	CASSLPSQETQYF	TGTGCCAGCAGCCTTCCCTCGCAAGAGACCCAGTACTTC
-	TRBV7-9	-	TRBJ1-5	CASSLGQGPPQPQHF	TGTGCCAGCAGCTTAGGGCAGGGGCCCCCACAGCCCCAGCATTTT
-	TRBV7-9	-	TRBJ2-5	CASSSAGQETQYF	TGTGCCAGCAGCTCTGCGGGCCAAGAGACCCAGTACTTC
TRBD1	TRBV27	-	TRBJ1-1	CASSLQGARNTEAFF	TGTGCCAGCAGTTTACAGGGGGCGCGGAACACTGAAGCTTTCTTT
TRBD1	TRBV24-1	-	TRBJ2-4	CATSDGQGTGIQYF	TGTGCCACCAGTGACGGACAGGGAACCGGCATTCAGTACTTC
-	TRBV4-2	-	TRBJ1-1	CASSQGEGTEAFF	TGTGCCAGCAGCCAAGGCGAGGGCACTGAAGCTTTCTTT
-	TRBV6-1	once	TRBJ2-5	CASSEGQEWETQYF	TGTGCCAGCAGTGAAGGACAGGAATGGGAGACCCAGTACTTC
TRBD1	TRBV24-1	-	TRBJ1-2	CATSDSRDRGYGYTF	TGTGCCACCAGTGATTCGCGGGACAGGGGATATGGCTACACCTTC
TRBD1	TRBV6-2/TRBV6-3	-	TRBJ1-5	CASSYAYDRDGNQPQHF	TGTGCCAGCAGTTACGCCTACGACAGGGATGGCAATCAGCCCCAGCATTTT
TRBD2	TRBV9	few	TRBJ2-1	CASSVTSGGTEQFF	TGTGCCAGCAGCGTGACAAGCGGGGGCACTGAGCAGTTCTTC
TRBD1	TRBV11-2	-	TRBJ1-3	CASSRTDRVTGNTIYF	TGTGCCAGCAGCCGGACGGACAGGGTAACTGGAAACACCATATATTTT
TRBD1	TRBV2	-	TRBJ1-1	CASTPGQADTEAFF	TGTGCCAGCACCCCGGGACAGGCAGACACTGAAGCTTTCTTT
TRBD1	TRBV29-1	-	TRBJ1-1	CSVKRTGNTEAFF	TGCAGCGTTAAGCGGACAGGGAACACTGAAGCTTTCTTT
-	TRBV9	few	TRBJ1-2	CASSVGTHNLYGYTF	TGTGCCAGCAGCGTAGGAACCCACAATCTCTATGGCTACACCTTC
-	TRBV4-1	-	TRBJ2-3	CASSQGQFYTDTQYF	TGCGCCAGCAGCCAAGGACAGTTTTACACAGATACGCAGTATTTT
-	TRBV30	-	TRBJ2-2	CAWNSYTGELFF	TGTGCCTGGAACAGCTACACCGGGGAGCTGTTTTTT
-	TRBV30	-	TRBJ1-1	CAWNGGYTEAFF	TGTGCCTGGAACGGAGGGTACACTGAAGCTTTCTTT
-	TRBV27	-	TRBJ1-1	CASSLGVSLGGNTEAFF	TGTGCCAGCAGCCTCGGAGTAAGTCTAGGGGGGAACACTGAAGCTTTCTTT
TRBD2	TRBV3-1/TRBV3-2	-	TRBJ2-2	CASSRLAGGTGELFF	TGTGCCAGCAGCCGACTAGCGGGAGGTACCGGGGAGCTGTTTTTT
TRBD1	TRBV12-3/TRBV12-4	-	TRBJ2-2	CASSGTAGELFF	TGTGCCAGCAGTGGGACAGCCGGGGAGCTGTTTTTT
TRBD2	TRBV6-2/TRBV6-3	-	TRBJ2-2	CASSHLLASGELFF	TGTGCCAGCAGCCACCTACTAGCGTCCGGGGAGCTGTTTTTT
-	TRBV10-2	-	TRBJ2-4	CASSPSRAIQYF	TGCGCCAGCAGCCCTTCGAGAGCAATTCAGTACTTC
-	TRBV10-3	-	TRBJ1-1	CAISGQGTEAFF	TGTGCCATCAGTGGACAAGGCACTGAAGCTTTCTTT
-	TRBV11-2	-	TRBJ1-1	CASSLIRKGLEAFF	TGTGCCAGCAGCTTAATAAGGAAAGGACTCGAAGCTTTCTTT
-	TRBV5-8	-	TRBJ2-7	CASSTTNRVHEQYF	TGTGCCAGCAGCACCACCAACAGGGTCCACGAGCAGTACTTC
TRBD1	TRBV5-6	once	TRBJ1-2	CASSPFDRGYGYTF	TGTGCCAGCAGCCCGTTTGACAGGGGCTATGGCTACACCTTC